Each of the 7 T cell receptor beta chains below was sequenced from the same sample in a study of radiation and T cells in renal cell carcinoma. TCRdb's copy holds only in-frame clones and misses some; the assay was immunoSEQ multiplex PCR. This repertoire shows around 94,000 clones, 70% to 90% found once; its top ten account for approximately 8.6%. The time point was: blood 4 weeks post-SBRT, at nephrectomy. The sample's treatment: 15 Gy SBRT to primary tumor, nephrectomy 4 weeks later. This specimen consisted of blood, obtained from a patient whose treatment included radiotherapy and nephrectomy. These receptors all come from a man aged 45-65 years with renal cell carcinoma.

V is TRBV18 and J is TRBJ1-1; the D gene is possibly TRBD1 (6 bases). The germline V gene encodes CDR1 KGHSH and CDR2 LQKENI. CDR3 length equals 15 residues. The V end was cut by 0 bases, the J end by 2 bases, with 10 bases between. CDR3: CASSPPGGANTEAFF. The CDR3 nucleotides read TGTGCCAGCTCACCACCGGGGGGCGCCAACACTGAAGCTTTCTTT.

The rearrangement links TRBV4-1 to TRBJ2-5; TRBD2 aligns across 7 bases. Germline loops: CDR1 MGHRA, CDR2 YSYEKL. Trimming took 0 bases from V and 1 from J; bases not matched to a gene: 8. The CDR3 contains 17 residues. The CDR3 reads CASSQDWASGVQETQYF. DNA of the CDR3: TGCGCCAGCAGCCAAGATTGGGCTAGCGGTGTCCAAGAGACCCAGTACTTC.

The genes are TRBV5-5 and TRBJ2-2, with D possibly being TRBD1 (6 bases). Germline CDR1 SGHKS, CDR2 YYEKEE (reference sequence). The CDR3 is 16 amino acids. V was pared by 4 bases and J by 3 bases, with 16 bases between. The CDR3 loop reads CASSAKQGIDTGELFF. For the CDR3, the DNA is TGTGCCAGCAGCGCCAAACAGGGAATTGACACCGGGGAGCTGTTTTTT.

This clone is a singleton in its sample. The chain links TRBV9 to TRBJ1-4; D is unresolved. The CDR3 is made up of 15 amino acids. Trimming removed 4 bases from V and 6 bases from J, with 16 bases in between. In germline, CDR1 is SGDLS, CDR2 YYNGEE. CDR3 residues: CASSPRGSGYEKLFF. The CDR3 nucleotides are TGTGCCAGCAGCCCTCGCGGAAGCGGGTATGAAAAACTGTTTTTT.

Notes on this clone: Compared with germline, one end of the junction differs, possibly owing to a read error. The chain recombines TRBV29-1 with TRBJ2-5; D gene unclear. There are 12 residues in the CDR3. Germline V CDR1 and CDR2: SQVTM, ANQGSEA. CDR3: CSVEDWVGTQHF. The CDR3 DNA is TGCAGCGTTGAAGATTGGGTCGGCACCCAGCACTTC.

The gene calls are TRBV29-1 and TRBJ1-1; D gene unclear. There are 13 residues in the CDR3. Deletions cut 6 bases from V and 0 bases from J, with 11 bases between. Germline-derived CDR1 and CDR2 are SQVTM and ANQGSEA. The CDR3 bases are TGCAGCGTCGAGGGCAGATTGAACACTGAAGCTTTCTTT. Amino acids: CSVEGRLNTEAFF.

Remarks on this clone: The junction does not match germline at one end; this may be a read error. The chain combines TRBV7-7 with TRBJ2-5; 8 nucleotides align to TRBD2. Germline CDR1 is SSHAT and CDR2 is FNYEAQ (reference sequence). The CDR3 has 15 amino acids. The CDR3 here is CASSLTAGGGETQYF. The CDR3 DNA sequence: TGTGCTAGCAGCTTGACGGCGGGAGGTGGGGAGACCCAGTACTTC.